This is a list of T cell receptor beta chains from one sample in a study of T cells in localized non-small cell lung cancer. Sequencing used immunoSEQ multiplex PCR; TCRdb keeps in-frame clones, though not all of them. The table records around 30,000 clones, 94% of them present only once. The material sequenced was peripheral blood, taken before any cancer treatment. All receptors derive from a woman aged 35 to 75 with stage I lung adenocarcinoma. The CDR3 runs from the conserved cysteine through the conserved F or W. A D gene is named only where the DNA matches it firmly. Expanded clones are given a class, and other clones once, few, many or no size at all.

TRBV5-1	-	TRBD1	TRBJ1-1	TGCGCCAGCAGTTCCGACAGGGGGAACACTGAAGCTTTCTTT	CASSSDRGNTEAFF
TRBV28	-	TRBD1	TRBJ1-2	TGTGCCAGCAGTACAGGGACAGACTATGGCTACACCTTC	CASSTGTDYGYTF
TRBV5-4	once	-	TRBJ1-3	TGTGCCAGCAGCTTCTTTGGGCTTCGAAACACCATATATTTT	CASSFFGLRNTIYF
TRBV7-8	-	-	TRBJ1-2	TGTGCCAGCAGTTTGGTGAGGGGGGGGTTAAAAGACTATGGCTACACCTTC	CASSLVRGGLKDYGYTF
TRBV5-1	-	-	TRBJ1-1	TGCGCCAGCAGACAGGCGATGAACACTGAAGCTTTCTTT	CASRQAMNTEAFF
TRBV4-3	-	-	TRBJ1-6	TGCGCCAGCAGCCAAGACGGCTTTTCACCCCTCCACTTT	CASSQDGFSPLHF
TRBV10-3	once	-	TRBJ2-7	TGTGCCATCAGTGAGTCCCTGAATCTGGACGAGCAGTACTTC	CAISESLNLDEQYF
TRBV9	-	TRBD2	TRBJ2-7	TGTGCCAGCAGCGTAGGGACTAGCGGGAGGCCCTGGGACTTC	CASSVGTSGRPWDF
TRBV28	-	-	TRBJ1-1	TGTGCCAGCAGTTTCGTGGGTGGGTGGAGGGACTCGGGGCGCACTGAAGCTTTCTTT	CASSFVGGWRDSGRTEAFF
TRBV4-3	-	-	TRBJ1-1	TGCGCCAGCAGCCAAGATATTGGGCGGGGGGGCACTGAAGCTTTCTTT	CASSQDIGRGGTEAFF
TRBV4-1	-	-	TRBJ1-1	TGCGCCAGCAGCCAAGAGACTTGGACAGCTGTTTCTACTGAAGCTTTCTTT	CASSQETWTAVSTEAFF
TRBV4-3	-	-	TRBJ1-1	TGCGCCAGCAGCCAAGAAGCACTTGTAGATGGGGACACTGAAGCTTTCTTT	CASSQEALVDGDTEAFF
TRBV5-6	-	-	TRBJ2-5	TGTGCCAGCAGCTTCGATTCATATCCTAGGGAGACCCAGTACTTC	CASSFDSYPRETQYF
TRBV4-1	-	TRBD1	TRBJ2-4	TGCGCCAGCAGCCCGTCCGGGACAGAAAAGGGCATTCAGTACTTC	CASSPSGTEKGIQYF
TRBV4-3	-	-	TRBJ2-2	TGCGCCAGCAGCCAAGACGAGGGCCGCACCGGGGAGCTGTTTTTT	CASSQDEGRTGELFF